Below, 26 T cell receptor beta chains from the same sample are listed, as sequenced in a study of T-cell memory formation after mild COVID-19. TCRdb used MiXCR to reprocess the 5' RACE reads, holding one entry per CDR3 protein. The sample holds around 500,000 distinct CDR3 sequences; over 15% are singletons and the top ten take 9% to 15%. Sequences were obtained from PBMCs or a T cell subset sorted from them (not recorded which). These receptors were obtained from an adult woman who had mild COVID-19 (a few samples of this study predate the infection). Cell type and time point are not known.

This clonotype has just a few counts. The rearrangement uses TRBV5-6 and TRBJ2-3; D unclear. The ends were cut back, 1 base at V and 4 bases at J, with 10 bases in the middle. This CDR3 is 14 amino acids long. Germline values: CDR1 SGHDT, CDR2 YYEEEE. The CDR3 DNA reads TGTGCCAGCAGCTTGCCCCCGGGTCCAGATACGCAGTATTTT. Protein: CASSLPPGPDTQYF.

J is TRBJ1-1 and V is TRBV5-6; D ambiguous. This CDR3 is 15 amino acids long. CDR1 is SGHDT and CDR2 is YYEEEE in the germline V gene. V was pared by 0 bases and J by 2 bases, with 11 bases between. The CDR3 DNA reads TGTGCCAGCAGCTTGGGAGCCAGGATCAACACTGAAGCTTTCTTT. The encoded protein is CASSLGARINTEAFF.

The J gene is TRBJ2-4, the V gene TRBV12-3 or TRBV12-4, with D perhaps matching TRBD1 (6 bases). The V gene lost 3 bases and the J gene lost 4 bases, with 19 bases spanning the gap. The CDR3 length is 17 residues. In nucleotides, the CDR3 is TGTGCCAGCAGTTTCTTGGGGGCAGGGCGAGGGAAAAACATTCAGTACTTC. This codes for CASSFLGAGRGKNIQYF.

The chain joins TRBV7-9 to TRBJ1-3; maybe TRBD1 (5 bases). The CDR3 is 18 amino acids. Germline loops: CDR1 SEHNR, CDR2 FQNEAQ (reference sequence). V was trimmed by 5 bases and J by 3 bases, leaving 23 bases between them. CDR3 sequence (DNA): TGTGCCAGCAGCCCCCCCTTTAGTGGGCAGGGCAGTGGAAACACCATATATTTT. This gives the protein CASSPPFSGQGSGNTIYF.

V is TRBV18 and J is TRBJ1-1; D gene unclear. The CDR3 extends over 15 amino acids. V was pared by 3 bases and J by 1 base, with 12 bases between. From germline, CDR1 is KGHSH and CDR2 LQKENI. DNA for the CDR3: TGTGCCAGCTCACCGTACGGGAGGCAGAACACTGAAGCTTTCTTT. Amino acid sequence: CASSPYGRQNTEAFF.

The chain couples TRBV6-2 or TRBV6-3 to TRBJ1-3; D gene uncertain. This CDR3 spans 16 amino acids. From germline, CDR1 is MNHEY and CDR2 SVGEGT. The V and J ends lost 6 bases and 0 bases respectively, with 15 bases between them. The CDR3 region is CASSPGRPFSGNTIYF. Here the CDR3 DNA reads TGTGCCAGCAGCCCCGGACGGCCTTTCTCTGGAAACACCATATATTTT.

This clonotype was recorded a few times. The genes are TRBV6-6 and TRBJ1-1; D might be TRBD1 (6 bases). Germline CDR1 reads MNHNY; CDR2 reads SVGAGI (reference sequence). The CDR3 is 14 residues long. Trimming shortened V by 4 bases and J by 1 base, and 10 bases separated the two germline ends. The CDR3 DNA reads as TGTGCCAGCAGTTCCCCGGACAGGAACACTGAAGCTTTCTTT. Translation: CASSSPDRNTEAFF.

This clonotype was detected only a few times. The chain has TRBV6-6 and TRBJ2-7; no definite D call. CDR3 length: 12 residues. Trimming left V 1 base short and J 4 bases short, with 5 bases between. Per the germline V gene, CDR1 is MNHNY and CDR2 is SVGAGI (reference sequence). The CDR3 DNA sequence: TGTGCCAGCAGTTACTTACCTTACGAGCAGTACTTC. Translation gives CASSYLPYEQYF.

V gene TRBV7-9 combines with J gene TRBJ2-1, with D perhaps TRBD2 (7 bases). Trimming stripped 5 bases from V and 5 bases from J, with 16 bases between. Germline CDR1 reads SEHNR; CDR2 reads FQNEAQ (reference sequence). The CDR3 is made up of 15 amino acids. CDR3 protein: CASSPPGGLNNEQFF. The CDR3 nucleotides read TGTGCCAGCAGCCCCCCCGGGGGGCTCAACAATGAGCAGTTCTTC.

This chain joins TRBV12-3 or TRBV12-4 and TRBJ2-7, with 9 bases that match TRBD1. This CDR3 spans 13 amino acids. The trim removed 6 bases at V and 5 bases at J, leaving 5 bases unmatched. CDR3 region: CASRLGQGHEQYF. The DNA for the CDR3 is TGTGCCAGCAGGCTGGGACAGGGACACGAGCAGTACTTC.

CDR3 sequence: CASGGTTEGTQYF. The DNA for the CDR3 is TGTGCCAGCGGAGGGACCACAGAAGGGACCCAGTACTTC. The gene calls are TRBV12-3 or TRBV12-4 and TRBJ2-5; TRBD2 is a possible D gene (6 bases). Trimming removed 8 bases at V and 7 bases at J, with 17 bases between. The CDR3 has 13 residues.

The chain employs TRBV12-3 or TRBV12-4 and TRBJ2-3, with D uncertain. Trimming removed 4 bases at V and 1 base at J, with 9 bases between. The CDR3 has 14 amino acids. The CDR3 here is CASSWTSGTDTQYF. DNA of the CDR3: TGTGCCAGCAGTTGGACCTCCGGCACAGATACGCAGTATTTT.

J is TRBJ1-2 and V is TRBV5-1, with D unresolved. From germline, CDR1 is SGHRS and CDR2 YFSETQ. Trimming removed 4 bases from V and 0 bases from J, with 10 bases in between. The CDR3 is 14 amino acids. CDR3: CASSPVEANYGYTF. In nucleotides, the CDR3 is TGCGCCAGCAGCCCGGTCGAGGCTAACTATGGCTACACCTTC. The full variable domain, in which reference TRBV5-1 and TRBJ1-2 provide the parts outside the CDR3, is KAGVTQTPRYLIKTRGQQVTLSCSPISGHRSVSWYQQTPGQGLQFLFEYFSETQRNKGNFPGRFSGRQFSNSRSEMNVSTLELGDSALYLCASSPVEANYGYTFGSGTRLTVV.

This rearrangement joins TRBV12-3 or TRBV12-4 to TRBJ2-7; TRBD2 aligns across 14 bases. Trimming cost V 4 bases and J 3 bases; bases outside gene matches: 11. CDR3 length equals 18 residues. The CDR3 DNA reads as TGTGCCAGCAGTTCTACGGGACTAGCGGGAGACCGCAGCTACGAGCAGTACTTC. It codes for CASSSTGLAGDRSYEQYF.

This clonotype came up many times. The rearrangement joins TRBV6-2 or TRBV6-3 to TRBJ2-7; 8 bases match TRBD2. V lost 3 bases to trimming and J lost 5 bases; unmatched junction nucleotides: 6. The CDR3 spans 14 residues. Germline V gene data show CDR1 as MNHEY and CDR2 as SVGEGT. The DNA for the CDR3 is TGTGCCAGCAGTTATCAGGCGGGAGGCAACGAGCAGTACTTC. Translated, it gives CASSYQAGGNEQYF.

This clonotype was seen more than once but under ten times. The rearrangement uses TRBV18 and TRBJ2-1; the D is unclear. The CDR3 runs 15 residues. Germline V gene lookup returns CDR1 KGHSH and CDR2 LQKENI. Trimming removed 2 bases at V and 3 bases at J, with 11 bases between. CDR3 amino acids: CASSPGQESYNEQFF. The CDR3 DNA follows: TGTGCCAGCTCACCAGGCCAGGAGAGCTACAATGAGCAGTTCTTC.

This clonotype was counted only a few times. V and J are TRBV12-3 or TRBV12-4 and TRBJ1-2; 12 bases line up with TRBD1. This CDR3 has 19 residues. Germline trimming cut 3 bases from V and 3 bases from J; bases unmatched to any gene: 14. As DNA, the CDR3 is TGTGCCAGCAGTTTTGGGGGAGGGACAGGGGGCTCCGATCACTATGGCTACACCTTC. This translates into CASSFGGGTGGSDHYGYTF.

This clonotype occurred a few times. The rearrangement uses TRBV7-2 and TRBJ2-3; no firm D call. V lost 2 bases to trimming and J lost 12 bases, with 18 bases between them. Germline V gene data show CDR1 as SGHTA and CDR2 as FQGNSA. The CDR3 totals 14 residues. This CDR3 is CASSLNAPPTTQYF. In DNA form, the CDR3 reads TGTGCCAGCAGCTTAAACGCCCCTCCCACTACCCAGTATTTT.

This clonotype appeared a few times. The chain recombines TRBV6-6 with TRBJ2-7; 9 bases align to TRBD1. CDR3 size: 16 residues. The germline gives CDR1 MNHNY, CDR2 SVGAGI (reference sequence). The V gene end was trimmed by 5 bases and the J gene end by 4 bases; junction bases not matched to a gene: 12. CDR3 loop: CASSPDRGQGNYEQYF. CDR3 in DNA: TGTGCCAGCAGTCCGGATCGAGGACAGGGGAATTACGAGCAGTACTTC.

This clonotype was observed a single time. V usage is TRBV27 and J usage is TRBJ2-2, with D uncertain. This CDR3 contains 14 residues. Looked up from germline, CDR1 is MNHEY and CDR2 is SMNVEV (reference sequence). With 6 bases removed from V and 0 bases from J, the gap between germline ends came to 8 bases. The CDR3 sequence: CASRRAANTGELFF. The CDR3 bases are TGTGCCAGCAGACGGGCCGCGAACACCGGGGAGCTGTTTTTT.

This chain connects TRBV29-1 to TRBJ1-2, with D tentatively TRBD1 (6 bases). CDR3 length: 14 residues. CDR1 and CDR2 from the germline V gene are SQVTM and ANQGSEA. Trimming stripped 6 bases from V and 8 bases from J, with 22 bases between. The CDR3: CSVGGIGGRLGYTF. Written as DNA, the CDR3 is TGCAGCGTGGGGGGGATTGGGGGCCGGCTCGGCTACACCTTC.

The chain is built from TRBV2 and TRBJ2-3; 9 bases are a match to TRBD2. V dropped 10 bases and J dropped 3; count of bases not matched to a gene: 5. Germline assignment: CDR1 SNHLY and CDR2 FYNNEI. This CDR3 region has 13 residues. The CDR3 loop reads CAKGLAVTDTQYF. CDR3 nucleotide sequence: TGTGCCAAGGGACTAGCCGTTACAGATACGCAGTATTTT.

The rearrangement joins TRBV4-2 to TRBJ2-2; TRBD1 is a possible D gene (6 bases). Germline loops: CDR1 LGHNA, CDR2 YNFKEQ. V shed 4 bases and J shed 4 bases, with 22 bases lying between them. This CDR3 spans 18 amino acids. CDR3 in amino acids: CASSPLGWGRVSTGELFF. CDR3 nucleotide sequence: TGTGCCAGCAGCCCCCTTGGGTGGGGGCGGGTGAGCACCGGGGAGCTGTTTTTT.

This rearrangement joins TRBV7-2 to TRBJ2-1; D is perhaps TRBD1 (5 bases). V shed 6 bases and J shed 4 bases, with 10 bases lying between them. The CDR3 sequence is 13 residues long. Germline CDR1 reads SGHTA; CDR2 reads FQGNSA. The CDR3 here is CASSTAGYNEQFF. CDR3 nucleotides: TGTGCCAGCAGTACTGCAGGGTACAATGAGCAGTTCTTC.

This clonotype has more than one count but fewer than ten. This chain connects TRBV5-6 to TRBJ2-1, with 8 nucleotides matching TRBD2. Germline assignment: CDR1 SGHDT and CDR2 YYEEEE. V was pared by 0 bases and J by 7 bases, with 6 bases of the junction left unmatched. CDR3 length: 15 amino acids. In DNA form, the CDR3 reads TGTGCCAGCAGCTTGGCCGGGGGGGCGTGGAATGAGCAGTTCTTC. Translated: CASSLAGGAWNEQFF.

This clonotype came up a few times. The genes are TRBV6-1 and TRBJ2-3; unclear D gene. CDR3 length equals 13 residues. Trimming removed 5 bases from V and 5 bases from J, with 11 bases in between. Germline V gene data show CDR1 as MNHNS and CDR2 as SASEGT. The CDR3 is CASSTHQGDTQYF. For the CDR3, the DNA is TGTGCCAGCAGTACCCACCAAGGAGATACGCAGTATTTT.